This TCR beta chain emerged from a study of a mutant IDH1 vaccine in newly diagnosed glioma. Across the study: Of the patients given treatment, approximately 62% were male and about 40% were female, and a mean age of roughly 40 years was recorded. At week 35 came visit V12, and visit V13 followed at week 47.

Remarks on this clone: Its target is unknown.

The germline V gene has CDR1 MGHRA and CDR2 YSYEKL. The V and J ends lost 3 bases and 6 bases respectively, with 15 bases between them. This CDR3 comprises 16 residues. Measured with immunoSEQ multiplex PCR; TCRdb has only the in-frame clones, and not every one. The sample gives approximately 66,000 clones, roughly 80% of which show up once; about 4% is in the top ten. Regarding time point: week 35, safety follow-up. In the vaccine, a single dose held 300 ug of the mutant IDH1 20-mer peptide, along with topical imiquimod. The study enrolled donors with new WHO grade 3 or 4 IDH1-mutant, ATRX-lost astrocytomas. Study-wide points: Pseudoprogression seemed unrelated to changes in top peripheral T cell clonotypes.

The sequence derives from a man aged 30 to 45 with glioma. Sequencing was performed on PBMCs, taken from a glioma patient whose treatment included an IDH1 peptide vaccine. The chain uses TRBV4-1 and TRBJ1-6; weak D call: TRBD1 (6 bases). CDR3 residues: CASSHQPPGANSPLHF. The CDR3 bases are TGCGCCAGCAGCCATCAGCCCCCAGGGGCTAATTCACCCCTCCACTTT.